This T cell receptor beta chain was identified in a study of blood T cells in healthy people across ages. Germline V gives CDR1 SGHVS, CDR2 FNYEAQ. This CDR3 is 15 amino acids long. A second about 7 to 12 cycle PCR used barcoded and J-beta primers. Each cDNA molecule was tagged by a template-switch adaptor with 12 random nucleotides. Every individual sample yielded 2.5 million or more paired-end reads (each containing CDR3). TCRdb re-called the 5' RACE reads through MiXCR, storing one row per CDR3 protein. The table has approximately 850,000 distinct CDR3 sequences, roughly 64% seen once; the top ten hold around 20%. Concerning this clonotype itself: This could be a read error, since a much larger clone is one nucleotide away.

The V and J genes are TRBV7-6 and TRBJ1-2; 7 bases agree with TRBD1. The material sequenced was blood. The origin of this receptor is a man aged 25-45 years in good health. CDR3 DNA: TGTGCCTGCAGCTCACGACCCGGACAGGACTATGGCTACACCTTC. Its protein product is CACSSRPGQDYGYTF.